Included here is one TCR beta chain sequence, with context. It has no known antigen specificity. No quality values exist for individual bases; no much larger clone is one base distant. This sample is part of a study of T-cell memory formation after mild COVID-19 (TCRdb year 2021). At the level of the whole study: Most TCR sequence clusters were specific to one of the two donors. Two young, previously healthy adult volunteers, one female and one male, were included in the cohort. In a couple of donors, T-cell clones that expanded and contracted after mild COVID-19 were tracked by sequencing TCRalpha and TCRbeta repertoires over time.

Reads for this sample came from an Illumina NovaSeq 6000. TCRalpha and TCRbeta cDNA libraries were constructed by 5'RACE with constant-segment primers, with sample barcodes and unique molecular identifiers being introduced. Trizol reagent was used to extract RNA from every sample. Amplification of the libraries took two PCR steps, and the second step added a second sample barcode plus Illumina TruSeq adapters. Sequencing of the libraries was done on an Illumina NovaSeq, producing 2 x 150 bp paired-end reads. Per the authors' processing: With migec v1.2.7, reads were demultiplexed and then collapsed into UMI-guided consensus sequences. Using mixcr v2.1.11, UMI consensuses were aligned to TRA and TRB V and J templates and then assembled into clonotypes. A clonotype was counted as expanded or contracted only when both edgeR and NoisET called the clonotype significant, with the noise models trained on biological replicates. edgeR calls used a false discovery rate-adjusted p below 0.01 and a log2 fold-change threshold of 1. As an exploratory analysis of dynamics, max-normalized trajectories of the 1000 most abundant clonotypes were examined with PCA combined with hierarchical clustering. The CD4 or CD8 phenotype of responding clones was assigned using the separately sequenced CD4+ and CD8+ repertoires. The public sequencing data were trimmed at Q25 with fastp and processed into clonotypes with MiXCR by TCRdb, which kept only in-frame beta chains. Each record represents a unique CDR3 protein, reported with the most common genes and DNA among its rows. These V and J calls originate from TCRdb's pipeline instead of the authors' own analysis. The sample yields roughly 340,000 distinct CDR3 sequences; about 16% were counted once. Of the sample, around 22% is held by the ten largest clones.

Ficoll-Paque density gradient centrifugation was the method used to isolate PBMCs. Findings and caveats that apply to the study as a whole: Some responding clones were detected in pre-infection memory, suggesting pre-existing cross-reactive memory T cells joined the SARS-CoV-2 response. Contracting CD4+ clones turned up mainly in the CM and EM memory subsets, whereas EMRA was where CD8+ clones were enriched. Clones contracting from day 15 to 85 had balanced CD4/CD8 phenotypes, while a second wave expanding from day 15 to 37 was biased towards CD4+. The study included only a couple of mild cases, and larger cohorts that include severe cases with pre-infection samples were judged to be necessary. Whether the second-wave clones peaking on day 37 were SARS-CoV-2 specific was not confirmed.

The CDR3 sequence holds 13 residues, the cysteine and phenylalanine included. Only CDR3 DNA is held: 39 bases, read in frame from base 1. For CDR1 and CDR2, the germline V gene (reference sequence) lists DFQATT and SNEGSKA. V is clipped by 5 bases and J by 0 bases, and the sequence between their germline boundaries is 8 bases long. The sequence is built from TRBV20-1 and TRBJ2-1; the D region possibly corresponds to TRBD1 (5 bases align). This TCR was recovered from a man aged 18-30 years who had mild COVID-19 (a few samples of this study predate the infection). The sample titles of this study are shuffled in the database, so cell type and time point are left out; the donor was told from shared clones. The sample taken for sequencing was PBMCs or a T cell subset sorted from them (not recorded which). CDR3 region: CSAWGPSYNEQFF. The DNA is TGCAGTGCTTGGGGCCCCTCCTACAATGAGCAGTTCTTC.